This is a list of T cell receptor beta chains from one sample in a study of cytomegalovirus exposure and HLA in healthy donors. Data came from immunoSEQ multiplex PCR; TCRdb stores just in-frame clones and leaves some out. The table shows around 200,000 clones, with around 85% occurring only once. Specimen: PBMCs. The receptors here all came from a woman aged 50 to 60 in good health and CMV-seronegative. Each CDR3 is given with its conserved first and last residue. D genes are given only for firm matches. Clone sizes are given selectively: once, few, many, or a class where the clone is expanded.

clone size: -
J gene: TRBJ2-7
V gene: TRBV19
D gene: -
CDR3 DNA: TGTGCCAGTAGTTCACCAACAGGCCCCTACGAGCAGTACTTC
CDR3 protein: CASSSPTGPYEQYF

clone size: -
J gene: TRBJ2-1
V gene: TRBV7-6
D gene: TRBD2
CDR3 DNA: TGTGCCAGCAGCTTGGCCATAAGGACTAGCGGGAGTACCGTCGGCTCCTACAATGAGCAGTTCTTC
CDR3 protein: CASSLAIRTSGSTVGSYNEQFF

clone size: -
J gene: TRBJ1-2
V gene: TRBV28
D gene: -
CDR3 DNA: TGTGCCAGCAGTTTACCCCAGGGTACTGGCTACACCTTC
CDR3 protein: CASSLPQGTGYTF

clone size: -
J gene: TRBJ1-3
V gene: TRBV28
D gene: TRBD1
CDR3 DNA: TGTGCCAGCAGTAGTCAGGGGGCTCAGAACACCATATATTTT
CDR3 protein: CASSSQGAQNTIYF

clone size: -
J gene: TRBJ1-5
V gene: TRBV2
D gene: -
CDR3 DNA: TGTGCCAGCAGTGAAGCGTCGGGTTTCCAGCCCCAGCATTTT
CDR3 protein: CASSEASGFQPQHF

clone size: -
J gene: TRBJ1-5
V gene: TRBV7-6
D gene: -
CDR3 DNA: TGTGCCAGCAGCTCAAAGGTGGGGGGGCTTAGCAATCAGCCCCAGCATTTT
CDR3 protein: CASSSKVGGLSNQPQHF

clone size: few
J gene: TRBJ2-3
V gene: TRBV7-2
D gene: -
CDR3 DNA: TGTGCCAGCAGCAGTAGCGGTGATACGCAGTATTTT
CDR3 protein: CASSSSGDTQYF

clone size: -
J gene: TRBJ2-3
V gene: TRBV5-6
D gene: -
CDR3 DNA: TGTGCCAGCAGCTTGGCCCCCTTTGGGGCGGAACTCACAGATACGCAGTATTTT
CDR3 protein: CASSLAPFGAELTDTQYF

clone size: -
J gene: TRBJ2-7
V gene: TRBV10-3
D gene: -
CDR3 DNA: TGTGCCATCAGTGGACTCGACAGCTCCTACGAGCAGTACTTC
CDR3 protein: CAISGLDSSYEQYF

clone size: -
J gene: TRBJ2-2
V gene: TRBV5-1
D gene: TRBD2
CDR3 DNA: TGCGCCAGCAGCCCGGTCGCGACTAGCTCCGGGGAGCTGTTTTTT
CDR3 protein: CASSPVATSSGELFF

clone size: -
J gene: TRBJ2-7
V gene: TRBV28
D gene: -
CDR3 DNA: TGTGCCAGCAGCCCCTTCACAGTGCCCTACGAGCAGTACTTC
CDR3 protein: CASSPFTVPYEQYF

clone size: -
J gene: TRBJ2-1
V gene: TRBV6-1
D gene: TRBD2
CDR3 DNA: TGTGCCGCCCGGACTAGCGGTAACAATGAGCAGTTCTTC
CDR3 protein: CAARTSGNNEQFF

clone size: -
J gene: TRBJ2-1
V gene: TRBV6-6
D gene: -
CDR3 DNA: TGTGCCAGCAGTTACGAAACAAGGGGCTTCAGGGATGAGCAGTTCTTC
CDR3 protein: CASSYETRGFRDEQFF

clone size: -
J gene: TRBJ1-2
V gene: TRBV5-1
D gene: -
CDR3 DNA: TGCGCCAGCAGCTTGGAGGCAGGGCCCTATGGCTACACCTTC
CDR3 protein: CASSLEAGPYGYTF

clone size: -
J gene: TRBJ2-2
V gene: TRBV28
D gene: TRBD2
CDR3 DNA: TGTGCCAGCAGCCAGAGACTAGCGGGACCGAACACCGGGGAGCTGTTTTTT
CDR3 protein: CASSQRLAGPNTGELFF

clone size: once
J gene: TRBJ2-2
V gene: TRBV7-9
D gene: TRBD2
CDR3 DNA: TGTGCCAGCAGCCTTACTAGCGTCAACACCGGGGAGCTGTTTTTT
CDR3 protein: CASSLTSVNTGELFF

clone size: -
J gene: TRBJ1-3
V gene: TRBV28
D gene: -
CDR3 DNA: TGTGCCAGCAGTTTAACAGGGCCTGGAAACACCATATATTTT
CDR3 protein: CASSLTGPGNTIYF

clone size: -
J gene: TRBJ1-2
V gene: TRBV28
D gene: -
CDR3 DNA: TGTGCCAGCTCCAACCCCCGGACGGTGCCGGGGAGACGTGGCTACACCTTC
CDR3 protein: CASSNPRTVPGRRGYTF

clone size: -
J gene: TRBJ1-1
V gene: TRBV28
D gene: -
CDR3 DNA: TGTGCCAGCAGTTCCCCGGGGGTGGATACTGAAGCTTTCTTT
CDR3 protein: CASSSPGVDTEAFF

clone size: -
J gene: TRBJ2-7
V gene: TRBV6-6
D gene: TRBD2
CDR3 DNA: TGTGCCAGCAGTTATTCTAGCGGGAGCGGGTACGAGCAGTACTTC
CDR3 protein: CASSYSSGSGYEQYF

clone size: -
J gene: TRBJ1-1
V gene: TRBV18
D gene: TRBD1
CDR3 DNA: TGTGCCAGCTCACCGGGACAGGGCCAAGCTTTCTTT
CDR3 protein: CASSPGQGQAFF

clone size: -
J gene: TRBJ1-6
V gene: TRBV6-6
D gene: -
CDR3 DNA: TGTGCCAGCAGCCCCGACGACACCTATAATTCACCCCTCCACTTT
CDR3 protein: CASSPDDTYNSPLHF

clone size: -
J gene: TRBJ2-3
V gene: TRBV2
D gene: -
CDR3 DNA: TGTGCCAGCAGCCTTACAGATACGCAGTATTTT
CDR3 protein: CASSLTDTQYF

clone size: -
J gene: TRBJ1-1
V gene: TRBV6-6
D gene: -
CDR3 DNA: TGTGCCAGCAGTTACTCACGGGGAGGGACTGAAGCTTTCTTT
CDR3 protein: CASSYSRGGTEAFF

clone size: -
J gene: TRBJ1-4
V gene: TRBV10-3
D gene: TRBD1
CDR3 DNA: TGTGCCATCAGTCCCGGGACAGCAACTAATGAAAAACTGTTTTTT
CDR3 protein: CAISPGTATNEKLFF

clone size: -
J gene: TRBJ1-1
V gene: TRBV4-2
D gene: -
CDR3 DNA: TGTGCCAGCAGCCAAGGAGACAGGAACACTGAAGCTTTCTTT
CDR3 protein: CASSQGDRNTEAFF

clone size: -
J gene: TRBJ2-1
V gene: TRBV5-6
D gene: -
CDR3 DNA: TGTGCCAGCAGCTGGACCCCGGGGACCTACAATGAGCAGTTCTTC
CDR3 protein: CASSWTPGTYNEQFF

clone size: -
J gene: TRBJ2-2
V gene: TRBV18
D gene: TRBD1
CDR3 DNA: TGTGCCAGCTCACCCCCGGACAGGGACACCGGGGAGCTGTTTTTT
CDR3 protein: CASSPPDRDTGELFF

clone size: -
J gene: TRBJ1-4
V gene: TRBV10-3
D gene: TRBD1
CDR3 DNA: TGTGCCATCAGTGCCCAGACAGGGACTAATGAAAAACTGTTTTTT
CDR3 protein: CAISAQTGTNEKLFF

clone size: -
J gene: TRBJ2-1
V gene: TRBV25-1
D gene: -
CDR3 DNA: TGTGCCAGCAGTGCTCCTAGGCGAACGGGGGACAATGAGCAGTTCTTC
CDR3 protein: CASSAPRRTGDNEQFF

clone size: -
J gene: TRBJ1-4
V gene: TRBV28
D gene: TRBD1
CDR3 DNA: TGTGCCGGGCGGACAGGAGTTAATGAAAAACTGTTTTTT
CDR3 protein: CAGRTGVNEKLFF

clone size: -
J gene: TRBJ1-1
V gene: TRBV14
D gene: -
CDR3 DNA: TGTGCCAGCAGCCCGCCCGACAGATACTACACTGAAGCTTTCTTT
CDR3 protein: CASSPPDRYYTEAFF

clone size: -
J gene: TRBJ2-7
V gene: TRBV27
D gene: TRBD2
CDR3 DNA: TGTGCCAGCAGGTGGGCGGGAGGCTCCTACGAGCAGTACTTC
CDR3 protein: CASRWAGGSYEQYF

clone size: -
J gene: TRBJ2-3
V gene: TRBV30
D gene: TRBD2
CDR3 DNA: TGTGCCTGGAGTAGCCTAGCGGGAACGGTTGGCACAGATACGCAGTATTTT
CDR3 protein: CAWSSLAGTVGTDTQYF

clone size: once
J gene: TRBJ2-7
V gene: TRBV7-9
D gene: -
CDR3 DNA: TGTGCCAGCAGCTTACAGGGCCACGAGCAGTACTTC
CDR3 protein: CASSLQGHEQYF

clone size: -
J gene: TRBJ2-3
V gene: TRBV5-8
D gene: -
CDR3 DNA: TGTGTCAGCAGCTTGGAGCTAGGCACAGATACGCAGTATTTT
CDR3 protein: CVSSLELGTDTQYF

clone size: -
J gene: TRBJ2-7
V gene: TRBV6-6
D gene: TRBD1
CDR3 DNA: TGTGCCAGCAGTAGGGACAGTGCCTACGAGCAGTACTTC
CDR3 protein: CASSRDSAYEQYF

clone size: once
J gene: TRBJ2-5
V gene: TRBV5-1
D gene: -
CDR3 DNA: TGCGCCAGCAGCTTGGTTCCCGACCAAGAGACCCAGTACTTC
CDR3 protein: CASSLVPDQETQYF

clone size: -
J gene: TRBJ2-5
V gene: TRBV10-3
D gene: TRBD2
CDR3 DNA: TGTGCCATCAGTGCCGGGACTAGCGCCTTCGTGGAGCAGACCCAGTACTTC
CDR3 protein: CAISAGTSAFVEQTQYF

clone size: -
J gene: TRBJ2-5
V gene: TRBV14
D gene: -
CDR3 DNA: TGTGCCAGCAGCCACCTAGGGGGAGAGACCCAGTACTTC
CDR3 protein: CASSHLGGETQYF